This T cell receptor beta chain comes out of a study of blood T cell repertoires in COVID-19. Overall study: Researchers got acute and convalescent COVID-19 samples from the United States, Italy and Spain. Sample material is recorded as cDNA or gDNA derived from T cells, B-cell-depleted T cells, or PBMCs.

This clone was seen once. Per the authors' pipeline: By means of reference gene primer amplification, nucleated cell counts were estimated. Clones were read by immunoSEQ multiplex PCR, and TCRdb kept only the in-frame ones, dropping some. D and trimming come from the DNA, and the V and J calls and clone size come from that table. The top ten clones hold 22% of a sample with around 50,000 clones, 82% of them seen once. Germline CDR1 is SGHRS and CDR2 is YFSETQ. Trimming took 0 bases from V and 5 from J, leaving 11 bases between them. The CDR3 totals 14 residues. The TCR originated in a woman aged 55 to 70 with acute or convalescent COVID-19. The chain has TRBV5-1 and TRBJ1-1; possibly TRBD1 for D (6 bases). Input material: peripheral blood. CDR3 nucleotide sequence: TGCGCCAGCAGCTTGGACGGACAGAGAACTGAAGCTTTCTTT. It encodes CASSLDGQRTEAFF. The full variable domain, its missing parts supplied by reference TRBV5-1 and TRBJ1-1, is KAGVTQTPRYLIKTRGQQVTLSCSPISGHRSVSWYQQTPGQGLQFLFEYFSETQRNKGNFPGRFSGRQFSNSRSEMNVSTLELGDSALYLCASSLDGQRTEAFFGQGTRLTVV.